The present T cell receptor (beta chain) was sequenced within a study of blood T cell repertoires in COVID-19. Looking at the study overall: Both acute and convalescent COVID-19 samples were obtained from the United States, Italy and Spain. In each case, the material was cDNA or gDNA derived from T cells, B-cell-depleted T cells, or PBMCs.

Patients in Seattle were enrolled during active infection, then followed longitudinally. The authors' processing: Nucleated cell number was recorded as an estimate derived from reference gene primer amplification. Only in-frame clones appear in the TCRdb table, and some are missing; sequencing was by immunoSEQ multiplex PCR. The V and J calls and the clone size are those of that table, but D and trimming were determined from the DNA. Of about 170,000 clones listed, almost 85% are singletons. This TCR came from a woman older than 75 with COVID-19, enrolled during active disease. The sequenced sample consisted of peripheral blood.

The CDR3 region is CASSQGLAGGYQETQYF. Written as DNA, the CDR3 is TGTGCCAGCAGCCAGGGACTAGCGGGGGGGTACCAAGAGACCCAGTACTTC. V and J are TRBV7-6 and TRBJ2-5; 16 bases are shared with TRBD2. In germline, CDR1 is SGHVS, CDR2 FNYEAQ. The CDR3 contains 17 residues. V lost 5 bases and J lost 0; bases outside the gene matches: 3. Full variable domain (rest looked up from reference TRBV7-6 and TRBJ2-5): GAGVSQSPRYKVTKRGQDVALRCDPISGHVSLYWYRQALGQGPEFLTYFNYEAQQDKSGLPNDRFSAERPEGSISTLTIQRTEQRDSAMYRCASSQGLAGGYQETQYFGPGTRLLVL.